This T cell receptor beta chain came from a study of blood T cell repertoires in COVID-19. Overall study: Whether acute or convalescent, the COVID-19 samples came from the United States, Italy and Spain. Sources were T cells, B-cell-depleted T cells, or PBMCs; the material itself was cDNA or gDNA.

The CDR3 is made up of 14 amino acids. Germline V gene sequence: CDR1 ENHRY, CDR2 SYGVKD. V lost 0 bases, J lost 3 bases, and 8 bases lay in between. Sequencing used immunoSEQ multiplex PCR; TCRdb keeps in-frame clones, though not all of them. The table lists fewer than 200,000 clones, about 91% of them singletons. This chain joins TRBV10-3 and TRBJ1-1, with D perhaps TRBD1 (5 bases). Material: peripheral blood. This receptor was obtained from a woman between 45 and 65 years old with acute or convalescent COVID-19. The DNA of the CDR3 is TGTGCCATCAGTGAGTCAGGGGTGGACACTGAAGCTTTCTTT. It is translated as CAISESGVDTEAFF.